One sample yielded the 31 T cell receptor beta chains listed below, sequenced in a study of OX40 agonist ivuxolimab in advanced cancers. This table comes from immunoSEQ multiplex PCR, and its TCRdb copy is limited to in-frame clones, with some not included. The table has about 62,000 clones, around 85% seen once. The sample was CD4+ or CD8+ T cells sorted from blood, taken in a trial of the OX40 agonist ivuxolimab. The origin of the receptors is an adult with an advanced solid tumor such as melanoma, head and neck, liver or kidney cancer.

The chain has TRBV7-9 and TRBJ1-2; a weak D match, TRBD1 (5 bases). V was pared by 5 bases and J by 4 bases, with 20 bases between. The germline CDR1 and CDR2 sequences are SEHNR and FQNEAQ (reference sequence). There are 16 residues in the CDR3. The chain's CDR3 is CASSPPWVQGGYGYTF. The CDR3 DNA reads as TGTGCCAGCAGCCCCCCGTGGGTGCAGGGTGGCTATGGCTACACCTTC.

The chain combines TRBV6-1 with TRBJ1-1, with a tentative D call TRBD1 (6 bases). This CDR3 contains 14 residues. V lost 9 bases and J 6 bases, leaving 20 bases between the germline ends. Germline V gene data show CDR1 as MNHNS and CDR2 as SASEGT. CDR3 sequence (DNA): TGTGCCAGTGGAGGGCTCGGGGGCGCGTCTGAAGCTTTCTTT. It specifies CASGGLGGASEAFF.

The chain is built from TRBV27 and TRBJ1-2; the D is unclear. V was shortened by 5 bases and J by 4 bases, with 11 bases between the two germline ends. This CDR3 has 13 residues. CDR1 is MNHEY and CDR2 is SMNVEV in the germline V gene (reference sequence). Here the CDR3 DNA reads TGTGCCAGCAGTCCTTCCAGGAGCTATGGCTACACCTTC. Translation: CASSPSRSYGYTF.

The chain uses TRBV28 and TRBJ2-7; 10 positions agree with TRBD2. The germline V gene encodes CDR1 MDHEN and CDR2 SYDVKM. Unmatched junction bases numbered 11, after V lost 4 bases and J lost 2 bases. This CDR3 has 17 amino acids. CDR3: CASSSRFSSGSPYEQYF. The CDR3, as DNA: TGTGCCAGCAGTTCTAGATTTTCTAGCGGGAGTCCCTACGAGCAGTACTTC. The full variable domain, with the rest looked up from reference TRBV28 and TRBJ2-7, is DVKVTQSSRYLVKRTGEKVFLECVQDMDHENMFWYRQDPGLGLRLIYFSYDVKMKEKGDIPEGYSVSREKKERFSLILESASTNQTSMYLCASSSRFSSGSPYEQYFGPGTRLTVT.

The chain carries TRBV7-9 and TRBJ2-1; 10 nucleotides align to TRBD1. V lost 5 bases, J lost 9 bases, and 13 bases stayed unmatched. The CDR3 extends over 16 amino acids. Germline-derived CDR1 and CDR2 are SEHNR and FQNEAQ (reference sequence). CDR3 protein: CASSPFSGTGASEQFF. The DNA of the CDR3 is TGTGCCAGCAGCCCCTTCTCCGGGACAGGGGCTAGTGAGCAGTTCTTC. The whole variable domain, remainder taken from reference TRBV7-9 and TRBJ2-1, is DTGVSQNPRHKITKRGQNVTFRCDPISEHNRLYWYRQTLGQGPEFLTYFQNEAQLEKSRLLSDRFSAERPKGSFSTLEIQRTEQGDSAMYLCASSPFSGTGASEQFFGPGTRLTVL.

This rearrangement joins TRBV7-9 to TRBJ2-5; D uncertain. Gene TRBJ2-7 matches the end of the DNA better, so the J call may be wrong. Germline V CDR1 and CDR2: SEHNR, FQNEAQ (reference sequence). CDR3 length equals 16 residues. CDR3 protein: CASSLVEADGAYEQYF. The CDR3, as DNA: TGTGCCAGCAGCTTAGTTGAGGCGGATGGGGCCTACGAGCAGTACTTC.

This clone was recorded a few times. V usage is TRBV27 and J usage is TRBJ2-7; no reliable D call. Trimming pared 6 bases from V and 0 bases from J, leaving 0 bases between. The CDR3 runs 10 residues. Germline V gives CDR1 MNHEY, CDR2 SMNVEV (reference sequence). DNA of the CDR3: TGTGCCAGCAGCTCCTACGAGCAGTACTTC. It translates to CASSSYEQYF.

V and J are TRBV5-1 and TRBJ2-5, with TRBD2 matching 13 bases. Per the germline V gene, CDR1 is SGHRS and CDR2 is YFSETQ. The CDR3 extends over 15 amino acids. J lost 2 bases, V lost 7 bases, and 5 bases had no gene match. The CDR3 nucleotides are TGCGCCAGCGGACTAGCGGGAGCTAATCAAGAGACCCAGTACTTC. Translated: CASGLAGANQETQYF. The entire variable domain, with the rest obtained from reference TRBV5-1 and TRBJ2-5, is as follows: KAGVTQTPRYLIKTRGQQVTLSCSPISGHRSVSWYQQTPGQGLQFLFEYFSETQRNKGNFPGRFSGRQFSNSRSEMNVSTLELGDSALYLCASGLAGANQETQYFGPGTRLLVL.

V is TRBV11-2 and J is TRBJ2-2, with 10 bases that match TRBD2. Per the germline V gene, CDR1 is SGHAT and CDR2 is FQNNGV. The CDR3 runs 16 residues. V lost 1 base and J lost 7; bases outside the gene matches: 6. This CDR3 reads CASSLVSPSGSGELFF. The CDR3 DNA is TGTGCCAGCAGCTTAGTTTCCCCTAGCGGGAGCGGGGAGCTGTTTTTT.

The sample holds one count of this clone. The chain carries TRBV18 and TRBJ1-4; 7 bases agree with TRBD1. Germline values: CDR1 KGHSH, CDR2 LQKENI. Trimming cost V 6 bases and J 4 bases; bases outside gene matches: 8. This CDR3 is 15 amino acids long. CDR3 bases: TGTGCCAGCTCGCAAAAACAGGGGTTTAATGAAAAACTGTTTTTT. Translating it yields CASSQKQGFNEKLFF. The complete variable domain, with remaining parts taken from reference TRBV18 and TRBJ1-4, reads NAGVMQNPRHLVRRRGQEARLRCSPMKGHSHVYWYRQLPEEGLKFMVYLQKENIIDESGMPKERFSAEFPKEGPSILRIQQVVRGDSAAYFCASSQKQGFNEKLFFGSGTQLSVL.

The chain recombines TRBV5-6 with TRBJ1-2, with TRBD1 identical over 8 bases. J was trimmed by 8 bases and V by 2 bases; bases with no gene match: 8. CDR3 length: 14 residues. The V gene's germline CDR1 is SGHDT and CDR2 YYEEEE. CDR3 coding DNA: TGTGCCAGCAGCTTCTCCGACAGGGGTTCGGGCTACACCTTC. Amino acids: CASSFSDRGSGYTF.

This chain joins TRBV9 and TRBJ1-2, with 11 bases lining up with TRBD1. V lost 1 base to trimming and J lost 8 bases; unmatched junction nucleotides: 7. This CDR3 has 15 amino acids. The germline CDR1 and CDR2 sequences are SGDLS and YYNGEE. The chain's CDR3 is CASSVRTGGAGGYTF. The CDR3, as DNA: TGTGCCAGCAGCGTACGGACAGGGGGCGCGGGAGGCTACACCTTC. The full variable domain, its missing parts supplied by reference TRBV9 and TRBJ1-2, is DSGVTQTPKHLITATGQRVTLRCSPRSGDLSVYWYQQSLDQGLQFLIQYYNGEERAKGNILERFSAQQFPDLHSELNLSSLELGDSALYFCASSVRTGGAGGYTFGSGTRLTVV.

This chain connects TRBV7-2 to TRBJ2-3; 12 positions match TRBD2. The CDR3 is 16 amino acids. The V gene's germline CDR1 is SGHTA and CDR2 FQGNSA. Germline trimming cut 6 bases from V and 2 bases from J; bases unmatched to any gene: 6. DNA for the CDR3: TGTGCCAGCAGACCTAGCGGGGGGGCTACCACAGATACGCAGTATTTT. Translating gives CASRPSGGATTDTQYF.

V usage is TRBV11-2 and J usage is TRBJ2-3; weak D call: TRBD2 (5 bases). Per the germline V gene, CDR1 is SGHAT and CDR2 is FQNNGV. Trimming left V 0 bases short and J 11 bases short, with 9 bases between. The CDR3 has 12 residues. The CDR3 DNA follows: TGTGCCAGCAGCTTAGATCCGGGGAGGCAGTATTTT. Residues: CASSLDPGRQYF.

This chain connects TRBV7-9 to TRBJ1-2, with D maybe TRBD1 (5 bases). V lost 5 bases to trimming and J lost 4 bases, with 23 bases between them. This CDR3 is built from 17 residues. Germline loops: CDR1 SEHNR, CDR2 FQNEAQ (reference sequence). For the CDR3, the DNA is TGTGCCAGCAGCCCGCGAGGGCAGGGAGCGGGGCTCTATGGCTACACCTTC. It specifies CASSPRGQGAGLYGYTF.

The J gene is TRBJ2-1, the V gene TRBV29-1; 12 bases line up with TRBD2. The CDR3 has 17 residues. Trimming at V came to 3 bases and at J to 4 bases, leaving 10 bases not matched to a gene. The germline gives CDR1 SQVTM, CDR2 ANQGSEA. In DNA form, the CDR3 reads TGCAGCGTTGAGGGACTAGCGGGCGAGTATCGGTACAATGAGCAGTTCTTC. It codes for CSVEGLAGEYRYNEQFF.

The rearrangement links TRBV9 to TRBJ2-2; weak D call: TRBD1 (6 bases). The germline V gene encodes CDR1 SGDLS and CDR2 YYNGEE. There are 18 residues in the CDR3. V lost 4 bases and J 4 bases, leaving 23 bases between the germline ends. CDR3 in DNA: TGTGCCAGCAGCCCACGAGGGACACTAGGGGGAATCACCGGGGAGCTGTTTTTT. Amino acid sequence: CASSPRGTLGGITGELFF.

This clone turned up a few times. The chain couples TRBV29-1 to TRBJ2-1; the D is unclear. The germline V gene encodes CDR1 SQVTM and CDR2 ANQGSEA. V gave up 7 bases and J gave up 0 bases, with 16 bases separating them. The CDR3 has 15 residues. The CDR3, as DNA: TGCAGCGCTACAATTGACTCCGCCTCCTACAATGAGCAGTTCTTC. It encodes CSATIDSASYNEQFF.

The V call is TRBV14, the J call TRBJ2-7; 10 nucleotides agree with TRBD2. V was clipped by 3 bases and J by 4 bases; unmatched bases: 6. The CDR3 totals 15 residues. CDR1 is SGHDN, CDR2 FVKESK, per germline. The CDR3 DNA is TGTGCCAGCAGCCAGAAAGCGGGAGGGATTTACGAGCAGTACTTC. Its protein product is CASSQKAGGIYEQYF.

The rearrangement joins TRBV15 to TRBJ2-1; D ambiguous. Trimming left V 5 bases short and J 9 bases short, with 17 bases between. The CDR3 loop spans 14 amino acids. The germline gives CDR1 LNHNV, CDR2 YYDKDF (reference sequence). CDR3 in amino acids: CATSSAPLGSEQFF. CDR3 nucleotide sequence: TGTGCCACCAGCTCCGCCCCCCTAGGCAGTGAGCAGTTCTTC.

The J gene is TRBJ1-4, the V gene TRBV7-3, with D possibly TRBD1 on 6 matching bases. V gave up 1 base and J gave up 7 bases, with 19 bases separating them. Germline values: CDR1 SGHTA, CDR2 FQGTGA. The CDR3 consists of 17 residues. DNA of the CDR3: TGTGCCAGCAGCTTAAAACTAGTCGGGCAGGGGAGTGAAAAACTGTTTTTT. Its translation: CASSLKLVGQGSEKLFF.

This clone was seen just once. The V and J genes are TRBV5-1 and TRBJ2-3, with D perhaps TRBD1 (7 bases). CDR1 is SGHRS and CDR2 is YFSETQ in the germline V gene. This CDR3 spans 15 amino acids. The V gene lost 0 bases and the J gene lost 1 base, with 9 bases spanning the gap. The CDR3 region is CASSLVRGGTDTQYF. The CDR3 coding sequence is TGCGCCAGCAGCTTGGTCAGGGGGGGCACAGATACGCAGTATTTT. The full variable domain, completed using reference TRBV5-1 and TRBJ2-3, is KAGVTQTPRYLIKTRGQQVTLSCSPISGHRSVSWYQQTPGQGLQFLFEYFSETQRNKGNFPGRFSGRQFSNSRSEMNVSTLELGDSALYLCASSLVRGGTDTQYFGPGTRLTVL.

The CDR3 is CASRRPGQGGEQYF. The CDR3 DNA is TGTGCCAGTAGGAGACCGGGACAGGGGGGTGAGCAGTACTTC. This chain uses TRBV19 with TRBJ2-7; TRBD1 agrees at 11 bases. The germline V gene encodes CDR1 LNHDA and CDR2 SQIVND (reference sequence). Trimming removed 6 bases from V and 7 bases from J; junction bases left unmatched: 8. CDR3 length: 14 residues.

The chain employs TRBV6-5 and TRBJ2-3; the D is unclear. Germline CDR1 and CDR2: MNHEY and SVGAGI. This CDR3 is built from 13 residues. V lost 6 bases, J lost 4 bases, and 11 bases lay in between. The CDR3 is CASRRVGADTQYF. CDR3 coding DNA: TGTGCCAGCAGAAGGGTCGGCGCAGATACGCAGTATTTT.

A few counts support this clone. Here the CDR3 DNA reads TGTGCCAGCATCAGACCGGGACAGTTCAATGAGCAGTTCTTC. Translating it yields CASIRPGQFNEQFF. This sequence joins TRBV6-1 and TRBJ2-1; 7 nucleotides agree with TRBD1. Trimming cost V 7 bases and J 6 bases; bases outside gene matches: 9. The V gene's germline CDR1 is MNHNS and CDR2 SASEGT. This CDR3 has 14 residues.

The rearrangement uses TRBV18 and TRBJ1-1, with unresolved D. The V end was cut by 2 bases, the J end by 5 bases, with 6 bases between. CDR3 length equals 12 residues. Germline V CDR1 and CDR2: KGHSH, LQKENI. CDR3 residues: CASSPVVTEAFF. CDR3 DNA: TGTGCCAGCTCACCAGTCGTTACTGAAGCTTTCTTT. Variable domain in full (rest from reference TRBV18 and TRBJ1-1): NAGVMQNPRHLVRRRGQEARLRCSPMKGHSHVYWYRQLPEEGLKFMVYLQKENIIDESGMPKERFSAEFPKEGPSILRIQQVVRGDSAAYFCASSPVVTEAFFGQGTRLTVV.

The gene calls are TRBV5-1 and TRBJ2-3, with a possible D match to TRBD1 (5 bases). The CDR3 is made up of 12 amino acids. V gave up 2 bases and J gave up 5 bases, with 6 bases separating them. Germline lookup yields CDR1 SGHRS and CDR2 YFSETQ. The CDR3 coding sequence is TGCGCCAGCAGCTTAAGGGGAGATACGCAGTATTTT. It specifies CASSLRGDTQYF.

The V call is TRBV11-2, the J call TRBJ1-3; no clear D. The germline V gene encodes CDR1 SGHAT and CDR2 FQNNGV. V lost 0 bases and J lost 7, with 7 bases in between. The CDR3 totals 13 residues. CDR3 DNA: TGTGCCAGCAGCTTAGATATACAGAACACCATATATTTT. It specifies CASSLDIQNTIYF.

J is TRBJ1-1 and V is TRBV6-4, with 8 bases aligning to TRBD1. Germline trimming cut 6 bases from V and 0 bases from J; bases unmatched to any gene: 3. Germline lookup yields CDR1 MRHNA and CDR2 SNTAGT. The CDR3 covers 14 residues. CDR3 DNA: TGTGCCAGCAGACCGACAGGGGTGAACACTGAAGCTTTCTTT. It specifies CASRPTGVNTEAFF.

This clone is a singleton in its sample. V gene TRBV11-3 combines with J gene TRBJ2-5, with 11 bases fitting TRBD2. Germline lookup yields CDR1 SGHNT and CDR2 YENEEA. The CDR3 sequence is 15 residues long. V lost 1 base, J lost 4 bases, and 2 bases stayed unmatched. The CDR3 sequence: CASSLGGTSGETQYF. The CDR3, as DNA: TGTGCCAGCAGCTTAGGCGGGACTAGCGGAGAGACCCAGTACTTC.

The chain carries TRBV5-4 and TRBJ1-2; no reliable D call. Germline V gene sequence: CDR1 SGHNT, CDR2 YYREEE (reference sequence). The CDR3 has 15 amino acids. V was trimmed by 3 bases and J by 4 bases, leaving 16 bases between them. The CDR3 bases are TGTGCCAGCAGCTCCCAGCAGGAGGGTCCCTATGGCTACACCTTC. This sequence encodes CASSSQQEGPYGYTF.